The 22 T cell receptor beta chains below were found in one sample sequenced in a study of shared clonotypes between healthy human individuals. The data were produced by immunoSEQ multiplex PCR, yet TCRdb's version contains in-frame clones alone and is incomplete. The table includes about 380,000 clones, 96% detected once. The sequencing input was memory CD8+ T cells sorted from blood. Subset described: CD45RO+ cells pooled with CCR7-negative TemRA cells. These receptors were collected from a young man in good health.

In DNA, the CDR3 is TGTGCCAGCAGTTTATCCCAGGGGGTCTATGGCTACACCTTC. Protein: CASSLSQGVYGYTF. The chain combines TRBV27 with TRBJ1-2; 7 positions agree with TRBD1. In germline, CDR1 is MNHEY, CDR2 SMNVEV (reference sequence). The CDR3 loop spans 14 amino acids. J was trimmed by 4 bases and V by 0 bases; bases with no gene match: 2.

The CDR3 spells CAISAERGFTDTQYF. The DNA of the CDR3 is TGTGCCATCAGTGCAGAGCGGGGCTTCACAGATACGCAGTATTTT. The J gene is TRBJ2-3, the V gene TRBV10-3; TRBD2 agrees at 7 bases. Germline CDR1 is ENHRY and CDR2 is SYGVKD. Trimming cost V 4 bases and J 2 bases; bases outside gene matches: 6. The CDR3 covers 15 residues.

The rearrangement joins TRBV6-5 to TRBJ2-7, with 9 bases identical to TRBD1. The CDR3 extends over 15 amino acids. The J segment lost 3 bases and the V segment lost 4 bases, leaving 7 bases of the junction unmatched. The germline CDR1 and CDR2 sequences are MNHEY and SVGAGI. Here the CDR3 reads CASSFWTGEVYEQYF. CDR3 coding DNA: TGTGCCAGCAGTTTTTGGACAGGGGAAGTCTACGAGCAGTACTTC.

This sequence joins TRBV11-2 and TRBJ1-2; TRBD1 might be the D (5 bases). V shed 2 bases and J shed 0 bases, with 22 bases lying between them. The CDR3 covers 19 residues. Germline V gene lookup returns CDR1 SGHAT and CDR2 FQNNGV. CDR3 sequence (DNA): TGTGCCAGCAGCTTACAAAAGGATGGTTGGGGCCCCCCTAACTATGGCTACACCTTC. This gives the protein CASSLQKDGWGPPNYGYTF.

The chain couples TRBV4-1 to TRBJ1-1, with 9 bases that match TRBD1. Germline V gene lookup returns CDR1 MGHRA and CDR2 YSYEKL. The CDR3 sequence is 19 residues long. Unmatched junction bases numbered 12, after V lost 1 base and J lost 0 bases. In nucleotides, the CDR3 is TGCGCCAGCAGCCAAGCGCTACAGGGGGCGAGCACCATGAACACTGAAGCTTTCTTT. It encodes CASSQALQGASTMNTEAFF.

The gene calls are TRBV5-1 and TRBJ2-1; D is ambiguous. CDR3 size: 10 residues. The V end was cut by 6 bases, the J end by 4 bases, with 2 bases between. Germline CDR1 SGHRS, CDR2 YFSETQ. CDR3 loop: CASIYNEQFF. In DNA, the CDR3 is TGCGCCAGCATTTACAATGAGCAGTTCTTC.

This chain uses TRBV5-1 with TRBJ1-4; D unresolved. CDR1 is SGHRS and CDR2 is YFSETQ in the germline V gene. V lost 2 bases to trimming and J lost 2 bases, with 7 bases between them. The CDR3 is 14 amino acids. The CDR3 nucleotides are TGCGCCAGCAGCTTAGGTTGGACTAATGAAAAACTGTTTTTT. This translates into CASSLGWTNEKLFF.

The CDR3: CSVVSGPTYEQYF. The CDR3, as DNA: TGCAGCGTTGTTTCAGGACCTACCTACGAGCAGTACTTC. The rearrangement links TRBV29-1 to TRBJ2-7; D is unresolved. V lost 4 bases and J lost 2, with 12 bases in between. This CDR3 has 13 residues. In germline, CDR1 is SQVTM, CDR2 ANQGSEA.

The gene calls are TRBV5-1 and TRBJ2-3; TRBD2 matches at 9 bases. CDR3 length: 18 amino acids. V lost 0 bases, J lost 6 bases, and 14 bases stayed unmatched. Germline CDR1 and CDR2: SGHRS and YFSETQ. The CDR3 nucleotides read TGCGCCAGCAGCTTGGAACAGCGGAGAGCGGGAGGAACGGATACGCAGTATTTT. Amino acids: CASSLEQRRAGGTDTQYF.

The CDR3 DNA is TGCGCCAGCAGCTACGGACAGGGGAACCATTTGAACACTGAAGCTTTCTTT. Translated: CASSYGQGNHLNTEAFF. The chain carries TRBV5-1 and TRBJ1-1, with 9 bases lining up with TRBD1. Per the germline V gene, CDR1 is SGHRS and CDR2 is YFSETQ. The CDR3 sequence is 17 residues long. V trimming: 3 bases; J trimming: 0 bases; junction bases outside the gene matches: 9.

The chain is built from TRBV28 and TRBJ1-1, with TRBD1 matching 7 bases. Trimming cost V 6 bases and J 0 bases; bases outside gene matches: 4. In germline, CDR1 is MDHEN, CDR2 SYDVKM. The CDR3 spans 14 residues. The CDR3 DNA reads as TGTGCCAGCAGCCACAGGGGAATGAACACTGAAGCTTTCTTT. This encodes CASSHRGMNTEAFF.

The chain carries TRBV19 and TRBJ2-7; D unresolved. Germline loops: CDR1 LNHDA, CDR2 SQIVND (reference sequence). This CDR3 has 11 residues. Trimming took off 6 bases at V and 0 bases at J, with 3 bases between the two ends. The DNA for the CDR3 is TGTGCCAGTAGAGTCTCCTACGAGCAGTACTTC. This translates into CASRVSYEQYF.

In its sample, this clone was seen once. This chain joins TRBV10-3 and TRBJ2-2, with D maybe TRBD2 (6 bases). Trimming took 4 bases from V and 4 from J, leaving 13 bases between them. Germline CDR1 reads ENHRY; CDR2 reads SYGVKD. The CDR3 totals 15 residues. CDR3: CAISGLTSPTGELFF. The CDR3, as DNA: TGTGCCATCAGTGGTCTCACTAGCCCCACCGGGGAGCTGTTTTTT.

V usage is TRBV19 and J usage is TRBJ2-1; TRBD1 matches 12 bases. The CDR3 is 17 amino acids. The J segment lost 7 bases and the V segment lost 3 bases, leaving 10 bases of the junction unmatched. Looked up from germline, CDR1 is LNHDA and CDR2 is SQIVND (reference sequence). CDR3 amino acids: CASSMGPGTGGHNEQFF. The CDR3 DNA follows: TGTGCCAGTAGTATGGGGCCCGGGACAGGGGGCCATAATGAGCAGTTCTTC. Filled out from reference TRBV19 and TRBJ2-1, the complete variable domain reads DGGITQSPKYLFRKEGQNVTLSCEQNLNHDAMYWYRQDPGQGLRLIYYSQIVNDFQKGDIAEGYSVSREKKESFPLTVTSAQKNPTAFYLCASSMGPGTGGHNEQFFGPGTRLTVL.

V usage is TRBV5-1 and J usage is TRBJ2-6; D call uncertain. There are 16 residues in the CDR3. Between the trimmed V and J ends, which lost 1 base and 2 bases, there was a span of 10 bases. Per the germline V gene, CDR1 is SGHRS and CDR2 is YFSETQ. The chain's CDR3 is CASSLRPTTGANVLTF. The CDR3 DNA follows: TGCGCCAGCAGCTTGCGACCCACGACTGGGGCCAACGTCCTGACTTTC.

CDR3 amino acids: CASSVASSAYEQYF. Here the CDR3 DNA reads TGTGCCAGCAGCGTAGCTAGTAGCGCCTACGAGCAGTACTTC. The V call is TRBV9, the J call TRBJ2-7; TRBD2 is a possible D gene (5 bases). The germline V gene encodes CDR1 SGDLS and CDR2 YYNGEE. V lost 0 bases and J lost 2, with 9 bases in between. This CDR3 has 14 residues.

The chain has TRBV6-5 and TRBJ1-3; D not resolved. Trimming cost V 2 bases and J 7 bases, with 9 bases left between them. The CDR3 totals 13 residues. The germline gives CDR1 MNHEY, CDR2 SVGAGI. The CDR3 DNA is TGTGCCAGCAGTTACGGCGGCAGCAACACCATATATTTT. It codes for CASSYGGSNTIYF.

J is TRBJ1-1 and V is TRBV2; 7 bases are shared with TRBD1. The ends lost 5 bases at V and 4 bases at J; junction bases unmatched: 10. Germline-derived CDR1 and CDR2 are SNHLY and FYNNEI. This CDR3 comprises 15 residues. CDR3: CASSPDRVWGTEAFF. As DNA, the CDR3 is TGTGCCAGCAGTCCTGACAGGGTGTGGGGCACTGAAGCTTTCTTT.

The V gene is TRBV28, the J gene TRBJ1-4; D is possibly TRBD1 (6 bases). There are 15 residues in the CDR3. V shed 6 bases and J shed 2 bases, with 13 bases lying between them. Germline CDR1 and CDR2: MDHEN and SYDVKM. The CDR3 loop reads CASRGEGGTNEKLFF. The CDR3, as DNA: TGTGCCAGCAGGGGAGAGGGGGGTACTAATGAAAAACTGTTTTTT.

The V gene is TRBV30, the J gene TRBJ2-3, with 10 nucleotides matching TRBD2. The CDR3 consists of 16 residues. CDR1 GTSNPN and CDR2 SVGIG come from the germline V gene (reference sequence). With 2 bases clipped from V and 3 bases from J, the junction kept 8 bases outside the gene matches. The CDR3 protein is CAWSPPAGGWTDTQYF. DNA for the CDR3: TGTGCCTGGAGTCCACCAGCGGGAGGGTGGACAGATACGCAGTATTTT.

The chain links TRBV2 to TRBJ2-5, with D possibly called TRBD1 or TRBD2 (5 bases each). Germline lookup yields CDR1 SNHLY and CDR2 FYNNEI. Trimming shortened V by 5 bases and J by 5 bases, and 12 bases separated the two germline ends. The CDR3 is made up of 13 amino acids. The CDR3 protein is CASSKGEGETQYF. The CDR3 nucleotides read TGTGCCAGCAGTAAGGGCGAGGGGGAGACCCAGTACTTC.

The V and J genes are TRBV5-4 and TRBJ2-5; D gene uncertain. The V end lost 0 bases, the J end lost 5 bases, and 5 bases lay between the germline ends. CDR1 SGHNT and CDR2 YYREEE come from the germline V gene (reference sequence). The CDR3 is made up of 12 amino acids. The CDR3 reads CASSLARETQYF. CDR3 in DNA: TGTGCCAGCAGCTTGGCTCGGGAGACCCAGTACTTC. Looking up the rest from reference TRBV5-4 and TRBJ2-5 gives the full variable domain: ETGVTQSPTHLIKTRGQQVTLRCSSQSGHNTVSWYQQALGQGPQFIFQYYREEENGRGNFPPRFSGLQFPNYSSELNVNALELDDSALYLCASSLARETQYFGPGTRLLVL.